Following are 20 T cell receptor beta chains from one sample sequenced in a study of blood T cells in healthy people across ages. With a J-beta primer mix and a sample-barcoded 5' primer, a second PCR ran about 7 to 12 cycles. TCRdb redid the calling of the 5' RACE reads with MiXCR, one entry per CDR3 protein. The data contain hundreds of thousands of distinct CDR3 sequences, under 30% of them singletons. Separately, the same data were catalogued under a study of T cells of mothers and their children.

The specimen was blood. These receptors were taken from a boy aged 5 to 17 in good health.

A few counts support this clonotype. The chain recombines TRBV20-1 with TRBJ1-5; 9 bases are a match to TRBD1. J gave up 0 bases and V 0 bases, and 3 bases lay outside the gene matches. The CDR3 totals 16 residues. CDR1 and CDR2 from the germline V gene are DFQATT and SNEGSKA (reference sequence). The CDR3 protein is CSARDPGQGSNQPQHF. The CDR3, as DNA: TGCAGTGCTAGAGATCCGGGACAGGGTAGCAATCAGCCCCAGCATTTT.

In the case of this clonotype: One end of the junction fails to match germline, which may point to a read error. The chain couples TRBV20-1 to TRBJ2-7; 8 bases line up with TRBD1. Germline CDR1 is DFQATT and CDR2 is SNEGSKA (reference sequence). The CDR3 spans 15 residues. The CDR3, as DNA: TGCAGTGCTAGAGGCGCGACAGGGGTCTCCCACGAGCAGTACTTC. This translates into CSARGATGVSHEQYF.

This clonotype has more than one count but fewer than ten. V gene TRBV20-1 combines with J gene TRBJ1-1; no clear D gene. CDR1 is DFQATT and CDR2 is SNEGSKA in the germline V gene (reference sequence). Between the trimmed V and J ends, which lost 0 bases and 2 bases, there was a span of 10 bases. This CDR3 spans 14 amino acids. CDR3 region: CSARDQEINTEAFF. The CDR3 coding sequence is TGCAGTGCTAGAGATCAGGAGATAAACACTGAAGCTTTCTTT.

This clonotype was recorded a few times. As DNA, the CDR3 is TGTGCCAGCAGGTCCGGGTCCTACAATGAGCAGTTCTTC. Its protein is CASRSGSYNEQFF. The V gene is TRBV28, the J gene TRBJ2-1, with unresolved D. Trimming took off 6 bases at V and 1 base at J, with 7 bases between the two ends. This CDR3 is built from 13 residues. Germline V gene data show CDR1 as MDHEN and CDR2 as SYDVKM.

The chain carries TRBV7-2 and TRBJ1-3; weak D call: TRBD1 (6 bases). V was pared by 3 bases and J by 0 bases, with 15 bases between. Germline assignment: CDR1 SGHTA and CDR2 FQGNSA. CDR3 length equals 17 residues. CDR3 loop: CASSFSIQGSSGNTIYF. The CDR3 DNA reads as TGTGCCAGCAGCTTCTCGATACAGGGATCCTCTGGAAACACCATATATTTT. The variable domain in full, completed from reference TRBV7-2 and TRBJ1-3, reads GAGVSQSPSNKVTEKGKDVELRCDPISGHTALYWYRQSLGQGLEFLIYFQGNSAPDKSGLPSDRFSAERTGGSVSTLTIQRTQQEDSAVYLCASSFSIQGSSGNTIYFGEGSWLTVV.

This rearrangement joins TRBV6-1 to TRBJ2-5, with 13 bases aligning to TRBD2. Germline CDR1 is MNHNS and CDR2 is SASEGT. V shed 5 bases, J shed 4 bases, and the junction held 10 bases outside the gene matches. There are 17 residues in the CDR3. CDR3 amino acids: CASSRTSGRGSGETQYF. The CDR3 DNA reads TGTGCCAGCAGTCGGACTAGCGGGAGAGGGTCGGGAGAGACCCAGTACTTC.

This clonotype turned up a few times. This rearrangement joins TRBV6-1 to TRBJ1-1; D gene unclear. This CDR3 is 13 amino acids long. Germline-derived CDR1 and CDR2 are MNHNS and SASEGT. Trimming shortened V by 6 bases and J by 0 bases, and 8 bases separated the two germline ends. CDR3 residues: CASRRELNTEAFF. The CDR3 coding sequence is TGTGCCAGCAGGAGGGAACTGAACACTGAAGCTTTCTTT.

This chain links TRBV2 with TRBJ1-2; 8 bases line up with TRBD1. V lost 10 bases to trimming and J lost 0 bases; unmatched junction nucleotides: 10. Germline CDR1 and CDR2: SNHLY and FYNNEI. This CDR3 has 15 residues. The CDR3 nucleotides are TGTGCCACCTTACTTACAGGGGGGACTAACTATGGCTACACCTTC. Protein: CATLLTGGTNYGYTF.

This clonotype was seen a handful of times. The rearrangement uses TRBV5-1 and TRBJ1-6, with 8 bases matching TRBD1. CDR3 length: 16 residues. J gave up 13 bases and V 3 bases, and 15 bases lay outside the gene matches. Per the germline V gene, CDR1 is SGHRS and CDR2 is YFSETQ. The CDR3 DNA is TGCGCCAGCAGCTCGGGAATCTGGCTACAGGGGGAGCCCCTCCACTTT. It specifies CASSSGIWLQGEPLHF.

V is TRBV29-1 and J is TRBJ2-5, with D perhaps given as TRBD1 or TRBD2 (5 bases each). V dropped 4 bases and J dropped 1 base, with 10 bases sitting between them. The CDR3 spans 13 residues. Germline CDR1 is SQVTM and CDR2 is ANQGSEA. The CDR3 reads CSVGGNSQETQYF. Here the CDR3 DNA reads TGCAGCGTTGGGGGGAATTCCCAAGAGACCCAGTACTTC.

This sequence joins TRBV5-5 and TRBJ2-3; no definite D call. The V end was cut by 4 bases, the J end by 8 bases, with 14 bases between. CDR1 SGHKS and CDR2 YYEKEE come from the germline V gene (reference sequence). The CDR3 loop spans 13 amino acids. DNA for the CDR3: TGTGCCAGCAGCGAGGACCTACTCAGTACGCAGTATTTT. It codes for CASSEDLLSTQYF.

There are a few counts of this clonotype. V is TRBV7-9 and J is TRBJ1-4; D is perhaps TRBD1 (6 bases). In germline, CDR1 is SEHNR, CDR2 FQNEAQ (reference sequence). V was trimmed by 0 bases and J by 8 bases, leaving 10 bases between them. The CDR3 runs to 14 residues. The CDR3 region is CASSLATGREKLFF. Written as DNA, the CDR3 is TGTGCCAGCAGCTTAGCAACAGGGAGGGAAAAACTGTTTTTT.

The sample holds a few counts of this clonotype. The V call is TRBV7-6, the J call TRBJ2-5, with 11 bases that match TRBD1. The germline gives CDR1 SGHVS, CDR2 FNYEAQ. Trimming cost V 1 base and J 5 bases; bases outside gene matches: 12. The CDR3 extends over 18 amino acids. CDR3 amino acids: CASSLDVLRDRGFETQYF. In DNA, the CDR3 is TGTGCCAGCAGCTTAGATGTCCTAAGGGACAGGGGGTTTGAGACCCAGTACTTC.

The CDR3 nucleotides read TGTGCCATCAGGGAGACACAGGGGGAAGATCAGCCCCAGCATTTT. It is translated as CAIRETQGEDQPQHF. The V and J genes are TRBV10-3 and TRBJ1-5, with 8 bases lining up with TRBD1. With V trimmed by 6 bases and J by 5 bases, 9 bases remained unmatched. CDR1 and CDR2 (germline): ENHRY, SYGVKD. The CDR3 extends over 15 amino acids.

In this sample, this clonotype turned up many times. The chain employs TRBV9 and TRBJ1-1; a possible D gene is TRBD1 (5 bases). The CDR3 totals 13 residues. Per the germline V gene, CDR1 is SGDLS and CDR2 is YYNGEE. V was shortened by 0 bases and J by 6 bases, with 9 bases between the two germline ends. CDR3 in DNA: TGTGCCAGCAGCGTAGTTCCGGGGGCTGAAGCTTTCTTT. It encodes CASSVVPGAEAFF.

Details on this clonotype: The junction departs from the called germline gene at one end, perhaps through a read error. The genes are TRBV6-2 or TRBV6-3 and TRBJ2-5, with 7 bases identical to TRBD1. The DNA end is more similar to TRBJ2-7, so the J call may be wrong. The V gene's germline CDR1 is MNHEY and CDR2 SVGEGT. There are 14 residues in the CDR3. CDR3 amino acids: CASSKQGLFNEQYF. CDR3 nucleotide sequence: TGCGCCAGCAGCAAACAGGGGCTGTTCAACGAGCAGTACTTC.

This clonotype was detected a few times. The chain employs TRBV29-1 and TRBJ2-3; D is uncertain. The CDR3 length is 12 residues. Between the trimmed V and J ends, which lost 4 bases and 2 bases, there was a span of 7 bases. The germline V gene has CDR1 SQVTM and CDR2 ANQGSEA. CDR3 coding DNA: TGCAGCGTTGGGGCGCACACAGATACGCAGTATTTT. The encoded protein is CSVGAHTDTQYF.

This clonotype was detected a few times. J is TRBJ2-1 and V is TRBV9; perhaps D is TRBD1 or TRBD2 (5 bases each). Trimming removed 0 bases from V and 8 bases from J, with 15 bases in between. Germline assignment: CDR1 SGDLS and CDR2 YYNGEE. The CDR3 totals 15 residues. The DNA for the CDR3 is TGTGCCAGCAGCGTAGCTGGGGCTAGCAAGGATGAGCAGTTCTTC. Translated, it gives CASSVAGASKDEQFF.

This clonotype was recorded a few times. The V gene is TRBV9, the J gene TRBJ2-7, with D perhaps assigned TRBD1 or TRBD2 (6 bases each). The germline gives CDR1 SGDLS, CDR2 YYNGEE. The CDR3 length is 14 residues. V was cut by 1 base and J by 3 bases, with 11 bases left in between. Here the CDR3 reads CASSVTGAGYEQYF. CDR3 nucleotide sequence: TGTGCCAGCAGCGTAACGGGGGCGGGCTACGAGCAGTACTTC. Full variable domain (outside the CDR3, taken from reference TRBV9 and TRBJ2-7): DSGVTQTPKHLITATGQRVTLRCSPRSGDLSVYWYQQSLDQGLQFLIQYYNGEERAKGNILERFSAQQFPDLHSELNLSSLELGDSALYFCASSVTGAGYEQYFGPGTRLTVT.

There are a few counts of this clonotype. The chain recombines TRBV7-2 with TRBJ2-3, with 9 bases lining up with TRBD1. Germline CDR1 and CDR2: SGHTA and FQGNSA. The CDR3 sequence is 16 residues long. J was trimmed by 3 bases and V by 5 bases; bases with no gene match: 9. CDR3 protein: CASSPGQGSATDTQYF. The CDR3, as DNA: TGTGCCAGCAGCCCGGGACAGGGCTCTGCGACAGATACGCAGTATTTT. Combining the CDR3 with reference TRBV7-2 and TRBJ2-3 gives the whole variable domain GAGVSQSPSNKVTEKGKDVELRCDPISGHTALYWYRQSLGQGLEFLIYFQGNSAPDKSGLPSDRFSAERTGGSVSTLTIQRTQQEDSAVYLCASSPGQGSATDTQYFGPGTRLTVL.